The present TCR beta chain was sequenced within a study of shared clonotypes between healthy human individuals. Study-level background: Three plates each covered CD4 naive and memory; CD8 naive two, CD8 memory one. Points from the study as a whole: Sampling used blood alone; tissue repertoires probably differ. It was the non-shared clonotypes that had lower generation probabilities than clonotypes shared by all four donors.

Measured with immunoSEQ multiplex PCR; TCRdb has only the in-frame clones, and not every one. This sample yields over a million clones, of which roughly 74% are seen a single time; around 0.47% belongs to the top ten. The donors, healthy adults who were HIV-negative, had experienced no recent acute infections or vaccinations. Remarks on this clone: Antigen specificity is unknown.

V was cut by 1 base and J by 7 bases, with 17 bases left in between. CDR1 is MDHEN, CDR2 SYDVKM, per germline. The CDR3 runs 16 residues. This chain links TRBV28 with TRBJ1-5; D is perhaps TRBD1 (6 bases). The clonotype was recovered from a man aged 18 to 29 in good health. Some clones in this sample may be carry-over from other donors' samples. The sequenced sample consisted of memory CD4+ T cells from PBMCs. The subset: CD45RA-negative fraction. CDR3 DNA sequence: TGTGCCAGCAGTTTATTGGGGGGGCGCCTAGGACAGCCCCAGCATTTT. Protein product: CASSLLGGRLGQPQHF.